A selection of T cell receptor beta chains follows, all from one sample in a study of beta chain features in type 1 diabetes. Only in-frame clones appear in the TCRdb table, and some are missing; sequencing was by immunoSEQ multiplex PCR. The repertoire includes 400,000 to 450,000 clones, 11% to 15% of them detected once, and approximately 0.038% sits in the top ten. Material: naive CD4+ T cells from blood. The receptor set was obtained from a young man in good health. Both conserved end residues are part of each CDR3. A D gene is named only where the DNA matches it firmly. A row's size may be missing; if present it is once, few, many or a size class.

J,D,V,size,DNA,CDR3
TRBJ2-3,-,TRBV4-3,-,TGCGCCAGCAGCCAAGTTGGCCGAGGCCAGGCGAACACAGATACGCAGTATTTT,CASSQVGRGQANTDTQYF
TRBJ2-1,TRBD1,TRBV29-1,few,TGCAGCGTTGCTTCTCCGGACAGGGCCAATGAGCAGTTCTTC,CSVASPDRANEQFF
TRBJ2-1,-,TRBV7-2,-,TGTGCCAGCAGCTTGGACCAGGGGAATGAGCAGTTCTTC,CASSLDQGNEQFF
TRBJ2-3,-,TRBV5-1,once,TGCGCCAGCAGCTTGGAGGCGAGGCGAACAGATACGCAGTATTTT,CASSLEARRTDTQYF
TRBJ1-1,-,TRBV5-1,few,TGCGCCAGCAGCTTGGCCCTGAACACTGAAGCTTTCTTT,CASSLALNTEAFF
TRBJ2-2,-,TRBV30,few,TGTGCCTGGACGGGGACCGGGGAGCTGTTTTTT,CAWTGTGELFF
TRBJ2-5,-,TRBV29-1,many,TGCAGCGTTGGCGAGGAGACCCAGTACTTC,CSVGEETQYF
TRBJ2-7,-,TRBV14,-,TGTGCCAGCAGCCTTCGGGACGCGACGTACGAGCAGTACTTC,CASSLRDATYEQYF
TRBJ1-3,-,TRBV25-1,-,TGTGCCAGCAGTGAGGGCGATTTGGGCACCATATATTTT,CASSEGDLGTIYF
TRBJ2-3,-,TRBV4-3,few,TGCGCCAGCAGCCGGAGCGGCACAGATACGCAGTATTTT,CASSRSGTDTQYF